Here is one T cell receptor (beta chain) with its context. Its target is unknown. One entry per CDR3 protein, without DNA, is what TCRdb gives after re-calling the 5' RACE reads. The table lists about 460,000 distinct CDR3 sequences, with over 1.3% in the top ten. The CDR3 has 16 amino acids. The germline V gene encodes CDR1 DFQATT and CDR2 SNEGSKA (reference sequence). This entry is derived from a study of T cells expressing NK-cell markers. Study-level points and caveats: In several donors, dominant clonotypes made up roughly 28.3-65% of CD3+CD56-NKG2C+ cells.

The sample comprised blood T cells: a sorted CD56 or NKG2C T cell subset, CD4+ or CD8+ T cells, or bulk PBMC T cells (not recorded which). The chain is built from TRBV20-1 and TRBJ2-2; the D gene TCRdb calls, TRBD2, cannot be checked with no DNA. The TCR was taken from a woman aged 50 to 60 in good health. The CDR3 sequence: CSARDPTEGVTGELFF.